A single sample gave rise to the 24 T cell receptor beta chains below, sequenced in a study of OX40 agonist ivuxolimab in advanced cancers. Clones were read by immunoSEQ multiplex PCR, and TCRdb kept only the in-frame ones, dropping some. Of 13,000 or so clones listed, more than 75% are singletons. The sample here was CD4+ or CD8+ T cells sorted from blood, taken in a trial of the OX40 agonist ivuxolimab. The receptors come from an adult with an advanced solid tumor such as melanoma, head and neck, liver or kidney cancer.

Points on this clone: A junction end diverges from the germline sequence, so it may reflect a read error. V and J are TRBV4-1 and TRBJ1-1; D is unresolved. The CDR3 length is 16 residues. Germline CDR1 and CDR2: MGHRA and YSYEKL. CDR3 in amino acids: CASSPLGESLKTEAFF. The DNA of the CDR3 is TGCGCCAGCAGCCCTCTAGGCGAGTCCCTGAAGACTGAAGCTTTCTTT.

This clone ranks as large. This sequence joins TRBV7-8 and TRBJ2-1; tentatively, D is TRBD1 or TRBD2 (5 bases each). The germline CDR1 and CDR2 sequences are SGHVS and FQNEAQ. Trimming cost V 3 bases and J 5 bases, with 20 bases left between them. The CDR3 runs 17 residues. Here the CDR3 reads CASSFSPPGPVDNEQFF. The DNA for the CDR3 is TGTGCCAGCAGCTTTTCCCCTCCGGGACCGGTGGACAATGAGCAGTTCTTC.

The chain has TRBV6-5 and TRBJ1-5, with D hard to call. The CDR3 is 15 residues long. CDR1 and CDR2 (germline): MNHEY, SVGAGI. The ends were cut back, 2 bases at V and 6 bases at J, with 14 bases in the middle. CDR3 residues: CASSYDRDLGQPQHF. CDR3 sequence (DNA): TGTGCCAGCAGTTACGACCGTGACCTGGGTCAGCCCCAGCATTTT.

The rearrangement uses TRBV11-2 and TRBJ2-7, with TRBD2 matching 7 bases. Germline assignment: CDR1 SGHAT and CDR2 FQNNGV. The CDR3 runs 14 residues. V was clipped by 1 base and J by 3 bases; unmatched bases: 3. CDR3 residues: CASSLAAGVYEQYF. The CDR3 DNA reads as TGTGCCAGCAGCTTAGCGGCGGGAGTCTACGAGCAGTACTTC.

The rearrangement joins TRBV21-1 to TRBJ1-1; TRBD1, the D gene given by the table, was not confirmed from the DNA. TRBV21-1 is classified as a pseudogene. The CDR3 loop spans 15 amino acids. The CDR3 here is CASSVRQGGNTEAFF. The CDR3 region has the DNA TGTGCCAGCAGCGTCCGACAGGGAGGGAACACTGAAGCTTTCTTT.

The chain employs TRBV9 and TRBJ2-1; possibly TRBD1 or TRBD2 for D (5 bases each). Germline values: CDR1 SGDLS, CDR2 YYNGEE. V shed 4 bases and J shed 2 bases, with 16 bases lying between them. The CDR3 loop spans 16 amino acids. The CDR3 loop is CASSPTVGDPYNEQFF. CDR3 in DNA: TGTGCCAGCAGCCCCACGGTGGGGGACCCCTACAATGAGCAGTTCTTC.

V gene TRBV6-1 combines with J gene TRBJ1-5, with D possibly being TRBD1 (6 bases). Germline lookup yields CDR1 MNHNS and CDR2 SASEGT. The CDR3 runs to 14 residues. The germline V and J ends were trimmed by 7 bases and 2 bases, with 12 bases remaining between them. The CDR3 protein is CASILSGGNQPQHF. CDR3 bases: TGTGCCAGCATACTATCAGGGGGCAATCAGCCCCAGCATTTT.

The genes are TRBV6-6 and TRBJ1-5, with a tentative D call TRBD1 (6 bases). This CDR3 region has 14 residues. Deletions cut 2 bases from V and 9 bases from J, with 14 bases between. Germline lookup yields CDR1 MNHNY and CDR2 SVGAGI (reference sequence). In DNA form, the CDR3 reads TGTGCCAGCAGTTACCAGACGCAGGGGACGCCCCAGCATTTT. Protein sequence: CASSYQTQGTPQHF.

This chain joins TRBV6-1 and TRBJ2-1; D gene ambiguous. V was cut by 5 bases and J by 9 bases, with 14 bases left in between. The CDR3 runs 13 residues. The germline V gene has CDR1 MNHNS and CDR2 SASEGT. DNA for the CDR3: TGTGCCAGCAGTACAGATTCAATCAGTGAGCAGTTCTTC. It yields the protein CASSTDSISEQFF.

This clone came up once. The gene calls are TRBV19 and TRBJ2-1; D may match TRBD1 or TRBD2 (6 bases each). The CDR3 consists of 15 residues. Looked up from germline, CDR1 is LNHDA and CDR2 is SQIVND (reference sequence). Trimming took 6 bases from V and 0 from J, leaving 12 bases between them. The CDR3 nucleotides are TGTGCCAGTAGCCTAGGGGGGAGCTCCTACAATGAGCAGTTCTTC. Translation: CASSLGGSSYNEQFF.

V usage is TRBV7-9 and J usage is TRBJ2-7, with 7 bases identical to TRBD1. CDR1 and CDR2 (germline): SEHNR, FQNEAQ (reference sequence). Trimming removed 5 bases from V and 0 bases from J; junction bases left unmatched: 10. The CDR3 covers 16 residues. CDR3 DNA: TGTGCCAGCAGCCTCGATACGACAGGGAGCTCCTACGAGCAGTACTTC. Protein: CASSLDTTGSSYEQYF.

The V call is TRBV19, the J call TRBJ1-5; tentative D call: TRBD1 (6 bases). The V gene's germline CDR1 is LNHDA and CDR2 SQIVND (reference sequence). Deletions cut 7 bases from V and 6 bases from J, with 10 bases between. This CDR3 is 12 amino acids long. The CDR3 loop is CASTQGFQPQHF. CDR3 DNA: TGTGCCAGTACACAGGGCTTTCAGCCCCAGCATTTT.

Of note for this clone: Other DNA sequences in the same sample also yield this CDR3. The gene calls are TRBV27 and TRBJ2-3; D uncertain. CDR1 MNHEY and CDR2 SMNVEV come from the germline V gene (reference sequence). With 4 bases removed from V and 2 bases from J, the gap between germline ends came to 1 base. This CDR3 comprises 11 residues. CDR3 nucleotides: TGTGCCAGCAGTTCCACAGATACGCAGTATTTT. Translating gives CASSSTDTQYF.

The V call is TRBV27, the J call TRBJ2-7, with unresolved D. V lost 2 bases to trimming and J lost 0 bases, with 11 bases between them. This CDR3 region has 15 residues. Germline lookup yields CDR1 MNHEY and CDR2 SMNVEV (reference sequence). In DNA form, the CDR3 reads TGTGCCAGCAGTTTAATAGCCAGTATCTCCTACGAGCAGTACTTC. This gives the protein CASSLIASISYEQYF.

The V gene is TRBV7-2, the J gene TRBJ1-2; no firm D call. The CDR3 is 14 residues long. Trimming took off 4 bases at V and 5 bases at J, with 14 bases between the two ends. Germline values: CDR1 SGHTA, CDR2 FQGNSA. The CDR3 loop is CASSSKAGGYGYTF. CDR3 bases: TGTGCCAGCAGCTCCAAAGCAGGTGGTTATGGCTACACCTTC.

The chain has TRBV25-1 and TRBJ2-5; D might be TRBD1 (5 bases). Trimming took 3 bases from V and 5 from J, leaving 13 bases between them. The CDR3 runs to 14 residues. Germline values: CDR1 MGHDK, CDR2 SYGVNS. CDR3 in DNA: TGTGCCAGCAGTGATATGGGGCTTGACGAGACCCAGTACTTC. This translates into CASSDMGLDETQYF.

The CDR3 loop is CASTDRGPTGELFF. Here the CDR3 DNA reads TGTGCCAGCACCGACAGGGGGCCCACCGGGGAGCTGTTTTTT. The chain links TRBV6-5 to TRBJ2-2; 10 nucleotides match TRBD1. The V and J ends lost 7 bases and 4 bases, in that order; junction bases with no gene match: 3. This CDR3 has 14 residues. The germline V gene encodes CDR1 MNHEY and CDR2 SVGAGI.

This clone occurred a few times. The chain links TRBV19 to TRBJ1-5; D is unclear. The CDR3 loop spans 15 amino acids. Germline CDR1 reads LNHDA; CDR2 reads SQIVND (reference sequence). V gave up 8 bases and J gave up 6 bases, with 20 bases separating them. The CDR3 DNA reads TGTGCCAGTCGAGAATCGGGTTCCTACGGTCAGCCCCAGCATTTT. Its translation: CASRESGSYGQPQHF. Filled out from reference TRBV19 and TRBJ1-5, the complete variable domain reads DGGITQSPKYLFRKEGQNVTLSCEQNLNHDAMYWYRQDPGQGLRLIYYSQIVNDFQKGDIAEGYSVSREKKESFPLTVTSAQKNPTAFYLCASRESGSYGQPQHFGDGTRLSIL.

The CDR3: CASSTGGEGHTIYF. The CDR3 coding sequence is TGTGCCAGCAGTACAGGGGGCGAAGGCCACACCATATATTTT. V and J are TRBV6-5 and TRBJ1-3; TRBD1 agrees at 9 bases. Germline V gene lookup returns CDR1 MNHEY and CDR2 SVGAGI. With V trimmed by 5 bases and J by 8 bases, 7 bases remained unmatched. The CDR3 is 14 amino acids.

CDR3 DNA sequence: TGTGCCAGCAGCTTCCTCTACGAGCAGTACTTC. Amino acid sequence: CASSFLYEQYF. The chain links TRBV11-2 to TRBJ2-7; D is unclear. CDR1 and CDR2 (germline): SGHAT, FQNNGV. This CDR3 is built from 11 residues. V was shortened by 3 bases and J by 3 bases, with 3 bases between the two germline ends. Filled out from reference TRBV11-2 and TRBJ2-7, the complete variable domain reads EAGVAQSPRYKIIEKRQSVAFWCNPISGHATLYWYQQILGQGPKLLIQFQNNGVVDDSQLPKDRFSAERLKGVDSTLKIQPAKLEDSAVYLCASSFLYEQYFGPGTRLTVT.

The chain has TRBV6-5 and TRBJ2-7, with D perhaps TRBD1 (6 bases). The CDR3 extends over 15 amino acids. The V end was cut by 7 bases, the J end by 0 bases, with 16 bases between. Looked up from germline, CDR1 is MNHEY and CDR2 is SVGAGI. The DNA for the CDR3 is TGTGCCAGCAATACCGGACAGCCCAGCTCCTACGAGCAGTACTTC. Its translation: CASNTGQPSSYEQYF.

The chain employs TRBV7-9 and TRBJ2-7, with D unresolved. The germline gives CDR1 SEHNR, CDR2 FQNEAQ (reference sequence). V was cut by 1 base and J by 2 bases, with 12 bases left in between. This CDR3 has 15 amino acids. The CDR3 coding sequence is TGTGCCAGCAGCTTAGGAGCCCCTACCCCCTACGAGCAGTACTTC. This encodes CASSLGAPTPYEQYF. Full variable domain (outside the CDR3, taken from reference TRBV7-9 and TRBJ2-7): DTGVSQNPRHKITKRGQNVTFRCDPISEHNRLYWYRQTLGQGPEFLTYFQNEAQLEKSRLLSDRFSAERPKGSFSTLEIQRTEQGDSAMYLCASSLGAPTPYEQYFGPGTRLTVT.

This chain links TRBV18 with TRBJ1-2; 7 nucleotides match TRBD1. Germline values: CDR1 KGHSH, CDR2 LQKENI. The CDR3 spans 15 residues. V shed 6 bases, J shed 3 bases, and the junction held 10 bases outside the gene matches. DNA for the CDR3: TGTGCCAGCTCCCGACAGGGATTTCAGGACTATGGCTACACCTTC. Protein: CASSRQGFQDYGYTF.

The chain is built from TRBV5-6 and TRBJ2-3; TRBD2 aligns across 9 bases. Trimming removed 0 bases from V and 5 bases from J; junction bases left unmatched: 7. Germline CDR1 SGHDT, CDR2 YYEEEE. The CDR3 runs 16 residues. DNA for the CDR3: TGTGCCAGCAGCTTGGTAGGTAGCGGGAGAGGAGATACGCAGTATTTT. It encodes CASSLVGSGRGDTQYF. Combining the CDR3 with reference TRBV5-6 and TRBJ2-3 gives the whole variable domain DAGVTQSPTHLIKTRGQQVTLRCSPKSGHDTVSWYQQALGQGPQFIFQYYEEEERQRGNFPDRFSGHQFPNYSSELNVNALLLGDSALYLCASSLVGSGRGDTQYFGPGTRLTVL.